What follows describes a single T cell receptor beta chain. The sample originates from a study of OX40 agonist ivuxolimab in advanced cancers. At the level of the study: Hepatocellular carcinoma, melanoma, renal cell or head and neck cancer occurred in dose-escalation patients.

The repertoire was sequenced with immunoSEQ multiplex PCR; TCRdb's copy has only in-frame clones and lacks some. The repertoire holds about 38,000 clones, with 80% to 90% as singletons. CDR3 size: 14 residues. The germline CDR1 and CDR2 sequences are SGHTA and FQGNSA. The V segment lost 6 bases and the J segment 5 bases; nucleotides outside the gene matches: 7. The sequenced sample was CD4+ or CD8+ T cells sorted from blood, obtained in a trial of the OX40 agonist ivuxolimab. The sequence came from an adult with an advanced solid tumor such as melanoma, head and neck, liver or kidney cancer. This rearrangement joins TRBV7-2 to TRBJ2-3, with TRBD2 matching over 8 bases. The CDR3, as DNA: TGTGCCAGCAGTCTCGGGACTAGTGGAGATACGCAGTATTTT. Amino acid sequence: CASSLGTSGDTQYF.